The sequence of this T cell receptor (beta chain) was determined in a study of shared clonotypes between healthy human individuals. Study conclusions and caveats: Naive subsets, compared against memory subsets, generally had larger estimated richness values.

An even split of each subset's genomic DNA across several immunoSEQ plates was performed. Only in-frame clones appear in the TCRdb table, and some are missing; sequencing was by immunoSEQ multiplex PCR. In the table there are some 2,000,000 clones, approximately 94% of which are singletons. As concerns this clone: As yet, its antigen is unknown.

The clonotype originates from a man aged 18 to 30 in good health. Sequencing was carried out using naive CD4+ T cells sorted from blood. Subset described: CD45RA+ positively selected.

CDR3 nucleotides: TGTGCCAGCAGGGACACAGGGGAATATGGCTACACCTTC. This sequence encodes CASRDTGEYGYTF. The chain employs TRBV27 and TRBJ1-2, with 7 nucleotides matching TRBD1. Germline CDR1 MNHEY, CDR2 SMNVEV (reference sequence). V trimming: 6 bases; J trimming: 5 bases; junction bases outside the gene matches: 6. The CDR3 loop spans 13 amino acids.